The 27 T cell receptor beta chains given below trace back to one sample, sequenced in a study of control samples from healthy donors and cancer patients. The assay was immunoSEQ multiplex PCR, and TCRdb's table has in-frame clones only and misses some. In the table there are more than 70,000 clones, over 85% of which are singletons. Sequencing was carried out using PBMCs. These receptors were collected from a man aged 55 to 69 with lung cancer.

The CDR3 nucleotides read TGCGCCAGCAGCTTTGAGGGGGCCGGATCACCCCTCCACTTT. Translation gives CASSFEGAGSPLHF. This chain connects TRBV5-1 to TRBJ1-6; 7 positions match TRBD1. CDR3 length: 14 amino acids. Germline CDR1 reads SGHRS; CDR2 reads YFSETQ. The V gene end was trimmed by 2 bases and the J gene end by 10 bases; junction bases not matched to a gene: 6.

The chain has TRBV2 and TRBJ1-4; D unclear. This CDR3 spans 16 amino acids. CDR1 is SNHLY, CDR2 FYNNEI, per germline. V was cut by 2 bases and J by 1 base, with 11 bases left in between. The CDR3 loop is CASSENGKGTNEKLFF. The CDR3 DNA is TGTGCCAGCAGTGAAAATGGAAAGGGAACTAATGAAAAACTGTTTTTT.

The chain is built from TRBV18 and TRBJ2-3; 7 bases agree with TRBD1. CDR1 is KGHSH, CDR2 LQKENI, per germline. The J segment lost 3 bases and the V segment lost 2 bases, leaving 5 bases of the junction unmatched. The length of the CDR3 is 15 residues. The chain's CDR3 is CASSPFSGGTDTQYF. CDR3 DNA: TGTGCCAGCTCACCATTCTCAGGGGGTACAGATACGCAGTATTTT.

The chain couples TRBV5-1 to TRBJ2-5, with D possibly matching TRBD1 (6 bases). Trimming pared 2 bases from V and 2 bases from J, leaving 13 bases between. The CDR3 consists of 15 residues. Per germline, CDR1 SGHRS and CDR2 YFSETQ. The CDR3 nucleotides read TGCGCCAGCAGCTTCTTTGGACAGAAACAAGAGACCCAGTACTTC. This translates into CASSFFGQKQETQYF.

V is TRBV7-2 and J is TRBJ1-6; weak D call: TRBD1 (5 bases). CDR3 length: 12 residues. CDR1 and CDR2 (germline): SGHTA, FQGNSA. V lost 8 bases, J lost 7 bases, and 9 bases lay in between. The chain's CDR3 is CASGGRNSPLHF. The CDR3 DNA follows: TGTGCCAGCGGGGGAAGGAATTCACCCCTCCACTTT.

The chain couples TRBV21-1 to TRBJ2-7; TRBD2 was called by the table and not checked on the DNA. TRBV21-1 is a recognized pseudogene. The CDR3 has 17 residues. The CDR3 reads CASRDLRLAGGLCEQYF. CDR3 nucleotides: TGTGCCAGCAGGGATCTAAGACTAGCGGGGGGACTCTGCGAGCAGTACTTC.

The chain is built from TRBV24-1 and TRBJ2-1; D tentatively fits TRBD1 or TRBD2 (5 bases each). The ends were cut back, 2 bases at V and 1 base at J, with 23 bases in the middle. Germline loops: CDR1 KGHDR, CDR2 SFDVKD. The CDR3 is 20 amino acids. The CDR3 loop is CATSDSRPRDGLNSYNEQFF. As DNA, the CDR3 is TGTGCCACCAGTGATTCGAGACCACGGGACGGGCTGAATTCCTACAATGAGCAGTTCTTC.

V is TRBV6-2 or TRBV6-3 and J is TRBJ1-4; D gene unclear. Germline-derived CDR1 and CDR2 are MNHEY and SVGEGT. Trimming removed 3 bases at V and 5 bases at J, with 7 bases between. There are 13 residues in the CDR3. The CDR3 sequence is CASSYSANEKLFF. CDR3 DNA sequence: TGTGCCAGCAGTTATTCGGCGAATGAAAAACTGTTTTTT.

This chain joins TRBV7-3 and TRBJ2-1; 13 positions agree with TRBD2. Germline values: CDR1 SGHTA, CDR2 FQGTGA. Trimming at V came to 5 bases and at J to 7 bases, leaving 5 bases not matched to a gene. This CDR3 contains 15 residues. CDR3 sequence (DNA): TGTGCCAGCAGCGCCACTAGCGGGGGGGGGAATGAGCAGTTCTTC. As protein: CASSATSGGGNEQFF.

The rearrangement joins TRBV6-5 to TRBJ1-2; possible D gene TRBD1, 5 bases. V was clipped by 4 bases and J by 2 bases, with 8 bases between them. CDR1 is MNHEY and CDR2 is SVGAGI in the germline V gene. The CDR3 has 13 amino acids. The DNA of the CDR3 is TGTGCCAGCAGTTTGTACAGGAACTATGGCTACACCTTC. Amino acid sequence: CASSLYRNYGYTF.

This chain connects TRBV30 to TRBJ1-4, with TRBD1 as a possible D gene (5 bases). V was clipped by 4 bases and J by 5 bases, with 11 bases between them. This CDR3 spans 13 amino acids. Germline assignment: CDR1 GTSNPN and CDR2 SVGIG (reference sequence). Written as DNA, the CDR3 is TGTGCCTGGAAGCCATACAGGAATGAAAAACTGTTTTTT. The encoded protein is CAWKPYRNEKLFF.

This chain uses TRBV19 with TRBJ1-5; D gene unclear. Trimming shortened V by 3 bases and J by 1 base, and 4 bases separated the two germline ends. The germline V gene encodes CDR1 LNHDA and CDR2 SQIVND (reference sequence). The CDR3 is made up of 13 amino acids. The CDR3 spells CASSIWSNQPQHF. CDR3 nucleotides: TGTGCCAGTAGTATCTGGAGCAATCAGCCCCAGCATTTT.

The chain joins TRBV19 to TRBJ2-2; either TRBD1 or TRBD2 may fit D (5 bases each). Per germline, CDR1 LNHDA and CDR2 SQIVND (reference sequence). The CDR3 runs to 14 residues. Trimming removed 5 bases at V and 2 bases at J, with 9 bases between. CDR3 sequence: CASSSRDNTGELFF. In DNA, the CDR3 is TGTGCCAGTAGTTCCAGGGACAACACCGGGGAGCTGTTTTTT.

The V and J genes are TRBV7-2 and TRBJ1-6, with TRBD1 matching 7 bases. The CDR3 loop spans 15 amino acids. Trimming took 3 bases from V and 10 from J; bases not matched to a gene: 9. Germline CDR1 and CDR2: SGHTA and FQGNSA. CDR3 sequence (DNA): TGTGCCAGCAGCTTTCGTGACAGGGTCGGGTCACCCCTCCACTTT. Translation: CASSFRDRVGSPLHF.

The chain links TRBV15 to TRBJ1-5, with TRBD1 as a possible D gene (5 bases). V lost 0 bases to trimming and J lost 4 bases, with 7 bases between them. The CDR3 sequence is 14 residues long. Germline V CDR1 and CDR2: LNHNV, YYDKDF (reference sequence). DNA of the CDR3: TGTGCCACCAGCAGAGATCCAGGGAATCAGCCCCAGCATTTT. The encoded protein is CATSRDPGNQPQHF.

The chain joins TRBV9 to TRBJ1-2; 8 bases fit TRBD1. With V trimmed by 3 bases and J by 4 bases, 11 bases remained unmatched. The CDR3 contains 16 residues. Germline lookup yields CDR1 SGDLS and CDR2 YYNGEE. The CDR3 DNA reads as TGTGCCAGCAGCGCCGGACAGGGAGGGTCGAGCTATGGCTACACCTTC. Amino acids: CASSAGQGGSSYGYTF.

The chain recombines TRBV6-2 or TRBV6-3 with TRBJ1-5, with D unclear. From germline, CDR1 is MNHEY and CDR2 SVGEGT. Trimming took off 1 base at V and 0 bases at J, with 7 bases between the two ends. The CDR3 spans 15 residues. The CDR3 DNA reads as TGTGCCAGCAGTTACTTCGGTAATAGCAATCAGCCCCAGCATTTT. Encoded protein: CASSYFGNSNQPQHF.

The V and J genes are TRBV6-5 and TRBJ1-2, with D perhaps matching TRBD1 (5 bases). CDR1 is MNHEY, CDR2 SVGAGI, per germline. CDR3 length: 15 residues. Trimming removed 6 bases from V and 8 bases from J, with 22 bases in between. The CDR3 DNA reads TGTGCCAGCAGCTGGGGGGACCCGGCACGAGGGGGCTACACCTTC. Protein product: CASSWGDPARGGYTF.

This CDR3 is CASSQGGQSGYGYTF. In DNA form, the CDR3 reads TGCGCCAGCAGCCAAGGTGGACAGTCTGGCTATGGCTACACCTTC. This sequence joins TRBV4-1 and TRBJ1-2; perhaps TRBD1 as D (6 bases). The CDR3 has 15 amino acids. From germline, CDR1 is MGHRA and CDR2 YSYEKL. V was cut by 1 base and J by 4 bases, with 13 bases left in between.

This chain joins TRBV5-1 and TRBJ1-3; 9 nucleotides line up with TRBD1. Looked up from germline, CDR1 is SGHRS and CDR2 is YFSETQ. The CDR3 is 18 residues long. The V and J ends lost 1 base and 0 bases, in that order; junction bases with no gene match: 8. The CDR3 bases are TGCGCCAGCAGCTTGCTGGGACAGGGTACGAGCTCTGGAAACACCATATATTTT. Protein: CASSLLGQGTSSGNTIYF.

This chain connects TRBV30 to TRBJ1-1; D gene unclear. CDR3 length: 14 amino acids. Germline-derived CDR1 and CDR2 are GTSNPN and SVGIG (reference sequence). V shed 5 bases and J shed 0 bases, with 13 bases lying between them. Written as DNA, the CDR3 is TGTGCCTGGGAAGCAGGTCTTATGAACACTGAAGCTTTCTTT. It yields the protein CAWEAGLMNTEAFF.

The chain links TRBV14 to TRBJ1-1; tentative D call: TRBD1 (5 bases). The CDR3 is 17 residues long. Germline loops: CDR1 SGHDN, CDR2 FVKESK. The V gene lost 3 bases and the J gene lost 0 bases, with 17 bases spanning the gap. CDR3 region: CASSQMGLPRVNTEAFF. CDR3 nucleotides: TGTGCCAGCAGCCAGATGGGACTCCCGAGGGTGAACACTGAAGCTTTCTTT.

The chain recombines TRBV29-1 with TRBJ1-4, with D perhaps matching TRBD1 (6 bases). Between the trimmed V and J ends, which lost 2 bases and 7 bases, there was a span of 14 bases. The germline CDR1 and CDR2 sequences are SQVTM and ANQGSEA. The CDR3 contains 14 residues. CDR3 coding DNA: TGCAGCGTTGAATTCCAGGGGCTAGGTGAAAAACTGTTTTTT. Translation gives CSVEFQGLGEKLFF.

The genes are TRBV19 and TRBJ2-6; the match to TRBD1 covers 7 bases. J gave up 0 bases and V 8 bases, and 10 bases lay outside the gene matches. The CDR3 contains 17 residues. Germline CDR1 and CDR2: LNHDA and SQIVND (reference sequence). CDR3 bases: TGTGCCAGTCACACCGGGACAGCTTCCTCTGGGGCCAACGTCCTGACTTTC. Its translation is CASHTGTASSGANVLTF.

In its sample, this clone was seen once. V usage is TRBV25-1 and J usage is TRBJ2-3; D may be TRBD2 (5 bases). Germline V gene lookup returns CDR1 MGHDK and CDR2 SYGVNS. CDR3 length: 13 residues. The V gene lost 5 bases and the J gene lost 10 bases, with 16 bases spanning the gap. CDR3: CASSRLAGVSQYF. CDR3 bases: TGTGCCAGCAGTAGGCTAGCCGGGGTCTCGCAGTATTTT.

The chain combines TRBV5-8 with TRBJ1-2; no definite D call. V lost 5 bases, J lost 2 bases, and 10 bases lay in between. Per the germline V gene, CDR1 is SGHTS and CDR2 is YDEGEE. This CDR3 has 13 amino acids. CDR3 sequence: CASSRNGNYGYTF. DNA of the CDR3: TGTGCCAGCAGTCGTAACGGGAACTATGGCTACACCTTC.

This clone showed up just once. The genes are TRBV18 and TRBJ2-1; 8 bases fit TRBD2. After removal of 1 base from V and 4 bases from J, the junction contained 3 bases not matched to a gene. In germline, CDR1 is KGHSH, CDR2 LQKENI. This CDR3 comprises 15 residues. The CDR3 protein is CASSPRAGGYNEQFF. The CDR3 DNA reads as TGTGCCAGCTCACCACGGGCGGGGGGTTACAATGAGCAGTTCTTC.